The 24 T cell receptor beta chains below all came from one sample that was sequenced in a study of blood T cells in healthy people across ages. Using a J-beta primer mix together with a sample-barcoded 5' primer, a second PCR was run for about 7 to 12 cycles. Each CDR3 protein gets one entry after TCRdb re-called the 5' RACE reads with MiXCR. Of over a million distinct CDR3 sequences in the sample, more than 40% were seen once. The sequenced material came from blood. The receptor set was obtained from a woman in her sixties or seventies in good health.

The chain carries TRBV4-2 and TRBJ2-1; tentatively, D is TRBD1 (6 bases). Between the trimmed V and J ends, which lost 0 bases and 8 bases, there was a span of 14 bases. The CDR3 runs to 15 residues. Per germline, CDR1 LGHNA and CDR2 YNFKEQ. The CDR3: CASSQEGGGFDEQFF. The DNA for the CDR3 is TGTGCCAGCAGCCAAGAAGGGGGTGGATTCGATGAGCAGTTCTTC.

The genes are TRBV5-6 and TRBJ1-2; a weak D match, TRBD1 (6 bases). CDR1 and CDR2 (germline): SGHDT, YYEEEE. The V end lost 0 bases, the J end lost 3 bases, and 12 bases lay between the germline ends. The CDR3 totals 15 residues. The CDR3 nucleotides read TGTGCCAGCAGCTTGGAGAGACAGGCCTACTATGGCTACACCTTC. Amino acid sequence: CASSLERQAYYGYTF.

This chain links TRBV10-3 with TRBJ1-6; D gene uncertain. This CDR3 region has 13 residues. The V gene lost 11 bases and the J gene lost 5 bases, with 13 bases spanning the gap. Per the germline V gene, CDR1 is ENHRY and CDR2 is SYGVKD. The CDR3 loop reads CALNQGNNSPLHF. The CDR3 DNA follows: TGTGCCCTCAACCAAGGAAATAATTCACCCCTCCACTTT.

The chain is built from TRBV5-1 and TRBJ2-7; TRBD1 agrees at 7 bases. The CDR3 runs 16 residues. V dropped 4 bases and J dropped 1; count of bases not matched to a gene: 11. The germline CDR1 and CDR2 sequences are SGHRS and YFSETQ. CDR3 DNA sequence: TGCGCCAGCAGCCTAACCGGGACAGCCTCTTCCTACGAGCAGTACTTC. Translated, it gives CASSLTGTASSYEQYF.

The V gene is TRBV4-2, the J gene TRBJ2-3; no clear D gene. This CDR3 is built from 17 residues. Trimming left V 0 bases short and J 4 bases short, with 17 bases between. The V gene's germline CDR1 is LGHNA and CDR2 YNFKEQ. The CDR3 loop is CASSQEGRSSSPDTQYF. CDR3 coding DNA: TGTGCCAGCAGCCAAGAAGGCCGGAGTAGTTCGCCAGATACGCAGTATTTT.

Only a few counts were recorded for this clonotype. The rearrangement joins TRBV27 to TRBJ2-1; 7 nucleotides agree with TRBD2. The CDR3 is 15 amino acids. V shed 3 bases, J shed 7 bases, and the junction held 9 bases outside the gene matches. Germline-derived CDR1 and CDR2 are MNHEY and SMNVEV (reference sequence). The CDR3 region has the DNA TGTGCCAGCAGTTTTGGGGGAGGGCCTTTAAATGAGCAGTTCTTC. Amino acid sequence: CASSFGGGPLNEQFF.

This clonotype turned up a few times. The chain is built from TRBV12-3 or TRBV12-4 and TRBJ2-7, with D possibly being TRBD1 (5 bases). V was pared by 3 bases and J by 2 bases, with 14 bases between. The CDR3 loop spans 15 amino acids. The CDR3 DNA follows: TGTGCCAGCAGTTTTTCAGTAGGGGCCCCCTACGAGCAGTACTTC. Translated, it gives CASSFSVGAPYEQYF.

The chain links TRBV12-3 or TRBV12-4 to TRBJ2-1; possible D gene TRBD2, 6 bases. With 5 bases removed from V and 6 bases from J, the gap between germline ends came to 14 bases. The CDR3 runs to 14 residues. The DNA for the CDR3 is TGTGCCAGCAGTGCTTATAGCGGTGGCAATGAGCAGTTCTTC. Its translation: CASSAYSGGNEQFF.

This clonotype was picked up many times. The chain combines TRBV27 with TRBJ2-7, with D perhaps matching TRBD1 (5 bases). This CDR3 spans 12 amino acids. V was shortened by 3 bases and J by 3 bases, with 6 bases between the two germline ends. Germline loops: CDR1 MNHEY, CDR2 SMNVEV (reference sequence). The DNA of the CDR3 is TGTGCCAGCAGTTTCCAGGGCTACGAGCAGTACTTC. Residues: CASSFQGYEQYF.

The chain is built from TRBV4-1 and TRBJ2-3; 7 bases fit TRBD1. V trimming: 0 bases; J trimming: 2 bases; junction bases outside the gene matches: 14. Germline CDR1 and CDR2: MGHRA and YSYEKL. CDR3 length: 19 amino acids. CDR3 nucleotide sequence: TGCGCCAGCAGCCAAGATCTTCTTAGGGCCAGGGGGATCACAGATACGCAGTATTTT. As protein: CASSQDLLRARGITDTQYF.

V usage is TRBV27 and J usage is TRBJ1-5; tentative D call: TRBD1 (5 bases). Germline V gives CDR1 MNHEY, CDR2 SMNVEV (reference sequence). The V end lost 9 bases, the J end lost 8 bases, and 14 bases lay between the germline ends. The CDR3 contains 12 residues. Here the CDR3 DNA reads TGTGCCAGAAGGACACGGATGGAGCCCCAGCATTTT. It encodes CARRTRMEPQHF.

This clonotype turned up a few times. The chain carries TRBV27 and TRBJ2-7; the D is unclear. V lost 8 bases, J lost 7 bases, and 12 bases lay in between. From germline, CDR1 is MNHEY and CDR2 SMNVEV (reference sequence). There are 11 residues in the CDR3. The CDR3 reads CASGDLGEQYF. The CDR3 nucleotides are TGTGCCAGCGGAGATCTAGGGGAGCAGTACTTC.

The chain uses TRBV7-2 and TRBJ2-1; 9 positions match TRBD1. The DNA end favors TRBJ2-7, so the J call may be wrong. This CDR3 is built from 15 residues. Germline V gene lookup returns CDR1 SGHTA and CDR2 FQGNSA. The CDR3 bases are TGTGCCAGCAGCTTAGACAGGGGGCTCTACAATGAGCAGTACTTC. This codes for CASSLDRGLYNEQYF.

The sample holds a few counts of this clonotype. Here the CDR3 DNA reads TGCGGAGGTCAGGGATTCAATAATTCACCCCTCCACTTT. The encoded protein is CGGQGFNNSPLHF. J is TRBJ1-6 and V is TRBV20-1; a possible D gene is TRBD1 (5 bases). CDR3 size: 13 residues. The germline V gene has CDR1 DFQATT and CDR2 SNEGSKA (reference sequence).

J is TRBJ2-1 and V is TRBV4-2; tentative D call: TRBD2 (6 bases). The J call may be mistaken, given a closer DNA end match to TRBJ2-7. CDR3 length: 13 residues. From germline, CDR1 is LGHNA and CDR2 YNFKEQ. CDR3 sequence: CASSQDYSGEQYF. CDR3 nucleotides: TGTGCCAGCAGCCAAGATTATAGCGGCGAGCAGTACTTC.

The gene calls are TRBV11-2 and TRBJ1-4; 9 nucleotides align to TRBD1. Trimming at V came to 5 bases and at J to 8 bases, leaving 6 bases not matched to a gene. CDR3 size: 14 residues. Looked up from germline, CDR1 is SGHAT and CDR2 is FQNNGV. The CDR3 spells CASSRTGGAEKLFF. The DNA for the CDR3 is TGTGCCAGCAGCCGTACAGGGGGCGCAGAAAAACTGTTTTTT.

This clonotype was detected only a few times. The gene calls are TRBV9 and TRBJ2-6, with unresolved D. Germline CDR1 is SGDLS and CDR2 is YYNGEE. This CDR3 is built from 14 residues. V lost 3 bases to trimming and J lost 4 bases, with 8 bases between them. The CDR3 DNA is TGTGCCAGCAGCGAAGGGATGGGGGCCAACGTCCTGACTTTC. It translates to CASSEGMGANVLTF.

The rearrangement uses TRBV24-1 and TRBJ2-3; the D gene is possibly TRBD2 (5 bases). Germline CDR1 is KGHDR and CDR2 is SFDVKD. The CDR3 runs 16 residues. V was shortened by 1 base and J by 3 bases, with 13 bases between the two germline ends. The CDR3 coding sequence is TGTGCCACCAGTGATTTAGCGGCCCACGGTACAGATACGCAGTATTTT. Amino acids: CATSDLAAHGTDTQYF.

This clonotype was observed a handful of times. The V and J genes are TRBV4-2 and TRBJ2-5; maybe TRBD1 (6 bases). This CDR3 is 12 amino acids long. Trimming cost V 11 bases and J 3 bases, with 13 bases left between them. CDR1 LGHNA and CDR2 YNFKEQ come from the germline V gene. CDR3 DNA: TGTGCCCCTGCCCACAGGGAAGAGACCCAGTACTTC. Its translation: CAPAHREETQYF.

This clonotype was seen a handful of times. J is TRBJ2-1 and V is TRBV29-1; D is undetermined. The CDR3 length is 14 residues. Germline CDR1 reads SQVTM; CDR2 reads ANQGSEA. Deletions cut 5 bases from V and 1 base from J, with 12 bases between. As DNA, the CDR3 is TGCAGCGTTAGGCAGGTCCCTTCCTACAATGAGCAGTTCTTC. It is translated as CSVRQVPSYNEQFF.

The chain joins TRBV9 to TRBJ2-1; D perhaps matches TRBD2 (5 bases). Trimming pared 1 base from V and 4 bases from J, leaving 9 bases between. The CDR3 is made up of 14 amino acids. Germline-derived CDR1 and CDR2 are SGDLS and YYNGEE. The CDR3 protein is CASSVRTGYNEQFF. In nucleotides, the CDR3 is TGTGCCAGCAGCGTAAGAACGGGGTACAATGAGCAGTTCTTC.

The chain combines TRBV20-1 with TRBJ1-5; 9 nucleotides align to TRBD1. The V and J ends lost 5 bases and 5 bases, in that order; junction bases with no gene match: 7. This CDR3 has 14 residues. Germline-derived CDR1 and CDR2 are DFQATT and SNEGSKA (reference sequence). The CDR3 protein is CSAVGQGKDQPQHF. CDR3 sequence (DNA): TGCAGTGCTGTGGGACAGGGAAAGGATCAGCCCCAGCATTTT.

With respect to this clonotype: At one end, the junction sequence differs from germline, possibly due to a read error. This sequence joins TRBV5-1 and TRBJ2-7; D unclear. CDR1 is SGHRS and CDR2 is YFSETQ in the germline V gene. CDR3 length: 13 residues. Written as DNA, the CDR3 is TGCGCCAGCAGCCTTTCGACCGGATACGAGCAGTGCTTC. The encoded protein is CASSLSTGYEQCF.

The J gene is TRBJ2-7, the V gene TRBV11-2; D may correspond to TRBD1 or TRBD2 (5 bases each). V was shortened by 0 bases and J by 0 bases, with 9 bases between the two germline ends. Germline V gene sequence: CDR1 SGHAT, CDR2 FQNNGV. The CDR3 covers 15 residues. In DNA form, the CDR3 reads TGTGCCAGCAGCTTAGAGGACGGGGCCTCCTACGAGCAGTACTTC. Translating gives CASSLEDGASYEQYF.